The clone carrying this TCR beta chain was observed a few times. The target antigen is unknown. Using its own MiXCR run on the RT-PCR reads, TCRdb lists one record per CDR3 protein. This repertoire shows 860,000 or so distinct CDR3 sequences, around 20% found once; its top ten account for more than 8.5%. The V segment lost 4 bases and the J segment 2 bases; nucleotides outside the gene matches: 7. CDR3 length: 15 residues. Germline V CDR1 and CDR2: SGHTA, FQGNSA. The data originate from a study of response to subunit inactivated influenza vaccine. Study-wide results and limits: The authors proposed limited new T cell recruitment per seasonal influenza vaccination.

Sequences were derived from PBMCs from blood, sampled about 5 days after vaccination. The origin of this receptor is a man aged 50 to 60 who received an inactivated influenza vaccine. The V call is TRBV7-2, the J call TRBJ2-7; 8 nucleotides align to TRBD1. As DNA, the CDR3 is TGTGCCAGCAGCTCAACGACAGGGGCACCCTACGAGCAGTACTTC. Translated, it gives CASSSTTGAPYEQYF. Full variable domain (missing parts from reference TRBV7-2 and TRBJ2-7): GAGVSQSPSNKVTEKGKDVELRCDPISGHTALYWYRQSLGQGLEFLIYFQGNSAPDKSGLPSDRFSAERTGGSVSTLTIQRTQQEDSAVYLCASSSTTGAPYEQYFGPGTRLTVT.